This T cell receptor (beta chain) was captured in a study of OX40 agonist ivuxolimab in advanced cancers. Study-wide findings and caveats: Patients with a partial response at 0.1-3.0 mg/kg had among the lowest clonal expansion.

Clones were read by immunoSEQ multiplex PCR, and TCRdb kept only the in-frame ones, dropping some. The table records approximately 160,000 clones, roughly 92% of them present only once. With respect to this clone: Its antigen is not known.

This receptor was taken from an adult with an advanced solid tumor such as melanoma, head and neck, liver or kidney cancer. Here the sequenced sample was CD4+ or CD8+ T cells sorted from blood, taken in a trial of the OX40 agonist ivuxolimab.

The chain's CDR3 is CASSWGPVPTGLQPQHF. CDR3 in DNA: TGTGCCAGCAGCTGGGGTCCAGTCCCGACGGGTCTTCAGCCCCAGCATTTT. The chain is built from TRBV7-9 and TRBJ1-5, with no clear D. This CDR3 spans 17 amino acids. Trimming left V 4 bases short and J 6 bases short, with 22 bases between. The V gene's germline CDR1 is SEHNR and CDR2 FQNEAQ (reference sequence).